The entry below describes one TCR beta chain. No antigen is known for it. Qualities for individual bases were not recorded, and no much larger clone is one base off. The data belong to a study of cytomegalovirus exposure and HLA in healthy donors (dated by TCRdb to 2016 to 2017). Some background on the complete study: A later analysis indicated that the 110 or so validation repertoires were generated on the platform also employed for the roughly 720 repertoires of the first cohort. The aim of the study was to test whether cataloging public T cell receptors could identify signatures of past pathogen exposure. Along with the roughly 670-subject first cohort, a separate validation cohort of over a hundred different subjects was used. High-throughput TCR immunosequencing, statistical association of individual TCRs with disease status, and machine learning were combined to predict cytomegalovirus infection status.

Study-wide findings and limitations: In the study, around 150 TCR beta chains were listed as associated with cytomegalovirus. A later analysis found that TCRs clustered in the first cohort also tended to co-occur in the 120 validation repertoires, with 94% of cluster scores above 0. The classifier was reported to diagnose cytomegalovirus status with high specificity and sensitivity in both the original cohort and the validation cohort. The validation cohort had no HLA typing available for a later analysis, so co-occurrence within that cohort was assessed over all 120 or so repertoires. In vitro tests confirmed that a few of the cytomegalovirus-associated TCR beta chains recognize cytomegalovirus antigens. It was suggested by the authors that the approach could potentially be generalized to other disease states and immunological phenotypes. Most TCR sequences were observed very rarely across donors, whereas some public TCRs were present in many individuals.

The library was produced with the immunoSEQ multiplex PCR assay. For the original study's pipeline: To diagnose cytomegalovirus status from the catalog of TCR beta chain sequences, a statistical classification framework was built. Entries here come from immuneACCESS through TCRdb and include only in-frame sequences with V and J called. Some clones fail to appear in such tables; in the studies checked, an unresolved V gene covers under half of the shortfall, and the cause of the remainder is unknown. The V and J calls and clone size are taken from that table; D and trimming were inferred from the DNA. Here the sample has around 250,000 clones; 90% occur a single time. About 0.36% of the sample is in the top ten clones. Separate from the roughly 650-subject first cohort, the validation cohort of about 130 subjects was the group to which the donors belonged. From V the trimming removes 0 bases and from J it removes 8 bases, while the gene matches leave 6 bases of the junction unaccounted for. Measured from the cysteine to the phenylalanine, the CDR3 is 14 residues long. This entry keeps only the CDR3 DNA: 42 bases, framed from base 1. Looking up the germline V gene yields CDR1 SGDLS and CDR2 YYNGEE.

The chain links TRBV9 with TRBJ2-5; 8 junctional bases match TRBD2. The clonotype was recovered from a woman aged 18 to 35 in good health and CMV-seronegative. The sample taken for sequencing was PBMCs. CDR3 reads: CASSVDKRGPTQYF. The nucleotides are TGTGCCAGCAGCGTAGATAAGCGGGGGCCCACCCAGTACTTC.